One and the same sample provided the 21 T cell receptor beta chains below, sequenced in a study of T cell responses to AZD1222 COVID-19 vaccine. Data came from immunoSEQ multiplex PCR; TCRdb stores just in-frame clones and leaves some out. Of about 120,000 clones in the sample, around 92% were seen once. This material consisted of peripheral blood, taken on day 0 of AZD1222 vaccination. These receptors were obtained from an adult in good health.

The rearrangement uses TRBV7-6 and TRBJ1-3; maybe TRBD1 (6 bases). V was shortened by 1 base and J by 2 bases, with 18 bases between the two germline ends. CDR1 SGHVS and CDR2 FNYEAQ come from the germline V gene. The CDR3 covers 18 residues. The CDR3 sequence: CASSLESKGGITGNTIYF. The CDR3 region has the DNA TGTGCCAGCAGCTTAGAGTCAAAAGGGGGAATTACTGGAAACACCATATATTTT.

The rearrangement joins TRBV6-5 to TRBJ2-2; D unclear. Deletions cut 2 bases from V and 6 bases from J, with 16 bases between. From germline, CDR1 is MNHEY and CDR2 SVGAGI. CDR3 length: 16 residues. The CDR3 DNA sequence: TGTGCCAGCAGTTACGGTGGGCTAGGAGAAGCCGGGGAGCTGTTTTTT. This translates into CASSYGGLGEAGELFF.

V and J are TRBV3-1 (or the pseudogene TRBV3-2) and TRBJ1-2; 10 bases align to TRBD1. The CDR3 has 17 amino acids. Germline values: CDR1 LGHDT, CDR2 YNNKEL (reference sequence). V shed 2 bases, J shed 4 bases, and the junction held 10 bases outside the gene matches. CDR3 region: CASSQPGQGIRSYGYTF. CDR3 in DNA: TGTGCCAGCAGCCAACCGGGACAGGGGATCCGGAGCTATGGCTACACCTTC.

This clone was seen only once. Here the CDR3 reads CASSFEAGTGEGYTF. CDR3 coding DNA: TGTGCCAGCAGTTTCGAAGCCGGGACAGGGGAGGGCTACACCTTC. The rearrangement links TRBV6-5 to TRBJ1-2; TRBD1 agrees at 10 bases. J lost 8 bases, V lost 4 bases, and 10 bases had no gene match. Per the germline V gene, CDR1 is MNHEY and CDR2 is SVGAGI. CDR3 length: 15 residues.

The chain employs TRBV19 and TRBJ1-5, with D maybe TRBD1 (5 bases). V was shortened by 3 bases and J by 4 bases, with 10 bases between the two germline ends. Germline V gene lookup returns CDR1 LNHDA and CDR2 SQIVND (reference sequence). The CDR3 length is 14 residues. The CDR3 is CASSILEGNQPQHF. The DNA for the CDR3 is TGTGCCAGTAGTATCCTGGAGGGGAATCAGCCCCAGCATTTT.

The chain links TRBV12-3 or TRBV12-4 to TRBJ1-2; no definite D call. The CDR3 runs to 12 residues. The ends were cut back, 6 bases at V and 3 bases at J, with 8 bases in the middle. This CDR3 is CASRLRDYGYTF. As DNA, the CDR3 is TGTGCCAGCAGGTTACGGGACTATGGCTACACCTTC.

CDR3 protein: CASSFWQGRTEAFF. In nucleotides, the CDR3 is TGTGCCAGCAGCTTTTGGCAGGGCAGGACTGAAGCTTTCTTT. This chain joins TRBV7-9 and TRBJ1-1, with D maybe TRBD1 (5 bases). The CDR3 has 14 residues. CDR1 is SEHNR and CDR2 is FQNEAQ in the germline V gene (reference sequence). V lost 3 bases to trimming and J lost 5 bases, with 13 bases between them.

The V and J genes are TRBV5-4 and TRBJ2-7; 7 bases map to TRBD2. Germline-derived CDR1 and CDR2 are SGHNT and YYREEE (reference sequence). Unmatched junction bases numbered 11, after V lost 0 bases and J lost 2 bases. The CDR3 is made up of 17 amino acids. The CDR3 DNA is TGTGCCAGCAGCTTGGGCCCGTTCTCGGGGGGAACCTACGAGCAGTACTTC. Translated, it gives CASSLGPFSGGTYEQYF.

The chain is built from TRBV6-4 and TRBJ1-6, with D unresolved. The CDR3 is 15 amino acids. The V end was cut by 4 bases, the J end by 0 bases, with 7 bases between. Germline V gene sequence: CDR1 MRHNA, CDR2 SNTAGT. The CDR3 coding sequence is TGTGCCAGCAGTGCAGAGAGCTCCTATAATTCACCCCTCCACTTT. Residues: CASSAESSYNSPLHF.

The J gene is TRBJ2-4, the V gene TRBV5-4, with a possible D match to TRBD2 (6 bases). With 3 bases removed from V and 0 bases from J, the gap between germline ends came to 13 bases. The CDR3 runs to 16 residues. The germline V gene has CDR1 SGHNT and CDR2 YYREEE (reference sequence). The CDR3 reads CASSSGGSGAKNIQYF. The CDR3 coding sequence is TGTGCCAGCAGCTCTGGGGGGAGCGGAGCCAAAAACATTCAGTACTTC.

V gene TRBV6-5 combines with J gene TRBJ1-4; TRBD1 matches at 8 bases. There are 15 residues in the CDR3. Unmatched junction bases numbered 12, after V lost 8 bases and J lost 7 bases. Germline assignment: CDR1 MNHEY and CDR2 SVGAGI. The chain's CDR3 is CASQISGGAGEKLFF. CDR3 sequence (DNA): TGTGCCAGCCAAATCTCAGGGGGCGCAGGTGAAAAACTGTTTTTT.

This clone was recorded only once. The J gene is TRBJ2-6, the V gene TRBV5-1, with TRBD1 matching 10 bases. This CDR3 is 18 amino acids long. V shed 0 bases and J 1 base; nucleotides not matched to a gene: 4. The germline gives CDR1 SGHRS, CDR2 YFSETQ. CDR3 sequence: CASSLAGTGESGANVLTF. The DNA of the CDR3 is TGCGCCAGCAGCTTGGCCGGGACAGGGGAGTCTGGGGCCAACGTCCTGACTTTC.

The chain links TRBV10-3 to TRBJ2-7, with D unclear. This CDR3 region has 16 residues. Germline CDR1 ENHRY, CDR2 SYGVKD. V gave up 0 bases and J gave up 0 bases, with 12 bases separating them. Here the CDR3 DNA reads TGTGCCATCAGTGAGTCGCTCTTCTCTAGCTCCTACGAGCAGTACTTC. It translates to CAISESLFSSSYEQYF.

Only one count was recorded for this clone. J is TRBJ2-7 and V is TRBV7-9; weak D call: TRBD2 (5 bases). Germline CDR1 and CDR2: SEHNR and FQNEAQ (reference sequence). The V gene lost 3 bases and the J gene lost 6 bases, with 18 bases spanning the gap. This CDR3 has 15 amino acids. CDR3 coding DNA: TGTGCCAGCAGCTTCGATCTGGCGCCAGAGGGCGAGCAGTACTTC. Protein sequence: CASSFDLAPEGEQYF.

The rearrangement joins TRBV5-8 to TRBJ1-5, with D possibly TRBD1 on 6 matching bases. The germline gives CDR1 SGHTS, CDR2 YDEGEE. CDR3 length: 14 amino acids. The V and J ends lost 4 bases and 1 base respectively, with 9 bases between them. The DNA of the CDR3 is TGTGCCAGCAGCCGGAGGGGGAGCAATCAGCCCCAGCATTTT. It codes for CASSRRGSNQPQHF. The variable domain in full, completed from reference TRBV5-8 and TRBJ1-5, reads EAGVTQSPTHLIKTRGQQATLRCSPISGHTSVYWYQQALGLGLQFLLWYDEGEERNRGNFPPRFSGRQFPNYSSELNVNALELEDSALYLCASSRRGSNQPQHFGDGTRLSIL.

J is TRBJ2-1 and V is TRBV5-1, with 9 bases fitting TRBD2. The CDR3 loop spans 13 amino acids. Germline trimming cut 6 bases from V and 10 bases from J; bases unmatched to any gene: 8. From germline, CDR1 is SGHRS and CDR2 YFSETQ. This CDR3 is CASKLAGLSEQFF. In DNA, the CDR3 is TGCGCCAGCAAACTAGCGGGTTTGTCGGAGCAGTTCTTC.

The gene calls are TRBV21-1 and TRBJ1-1. TRBV21-1 constitutes a pseudogene. This CDR3 contains 17 residues. CDR3 coding DNA: TGTGCCAGCAGCAAAGCGGAGGGGGGGCCCTTGAACACTGAAGCTTTCTTT. Its translation: CASSKAEGGPLNTEAFF.

The V gene is TRBV20-1, the J gene TRBJ2-7; no definite D call. The CDR3 runs 12 residues. Germline assignment: CDR1 DFQATT and CDR2 SNEGSKA (reference sequence). With 3 bases removed from V and 4 bases from J, the gap between germline ends came to 10 bases. The CDR3 is CSASLKVYEQYF. The CDR3 nucleotides read TGCAGTGCTAGTTTAAAGGTGTACGAGCAGTACTTC.

This clone was counted only a few times. V is TRBV11-2 and J is TRBJ1-4; 7 bases line up with TRBD1. In germline, CDR1 is SGHAT, CDR2 FQNNGV. V trimming: 6 bases; J trimming: 4 bases; junction bases outside the gene matches: 5. CDR3 length equals 14 residues. The CDR3 nucleotides are TGTGCCAGCAGTATCAGGGGGTTTAATGAAAAACTGTTTTTT. Amino acid sequence: CASSIRGFNEKLFF.

V is TRBV29-1 and J is TRBJ1-1; 7 positions match TRBD1. Germline lookup yields CDR1 SQVTM and CDR2 ANQGSEA. This CDR3 is 11 amino acids long. V lost 7 bases and J lost 8; bases outside the gene matches: 7. The CDR3: CSGKRDSEAFF. DNA of the CDR3: TGCAGCGGGAAGAGGGACAGCGAAGCTTTCTTT.

The V gene is TRBV7-2, the J gene TRBJ1-2; D uncertain. Germline V gene lookup returns CDR1 SGHTA and CDR2 FQGNSA. Trimming removed 5 bases from V and 4 bases from J, with 17 bases in between. The CDR3 loop spans 15 amino acids. This CDR3 reads CASSVTRLSGYGYTF. The CDR3 region has the DNA TGTGCCAGCAGCGTAACGAGGTTGTCGGGCTATGGCTACACCTTC.